This is a list of T cell receptor beta chains from one sample in a study of T cell repertoires in cytomegalovirus infection. Antigen specificity for these receptors is unknown. A single record per CDR3 protein comes from TCRdb applying MiXCR to the reads. Here the sample spans a few hundred thousand distinct CDR3 sequences, 40% being singletons. Sequences were derived from cultured PBMCs, sampled from culture after CMV antigen stimulation. All receptors come from a human donor in good health (CMV status not recorded). Some clones in this sample may be carry-over from other donors' samples. Both conserved end residues are part of each CDR3. D genes are given only for firm matches. Size is omitted from some rows. Given values are once, few, many or a class for expanded clones.

size	V	J	D	DNA	CDR3
few	TRBV5-4	TRBJ2-1	-	TGTGCCAGCAGCCCCTCGCGGCGCCTCAATGAGCAGTTCTTC	CASSPSRRLNEQFF
-	TRBV4-2	TRBJ2-7	-	TGTGCCAGCAGCCCGCTCCAGTCTGAGGGCCTGGGCGAGCAGTACTTC	CASSPLQSEGLGEQYF
-	TRBV27	TRBJ1-5	-	TGTGCCAGCAGTTTACAGAACGGCAATCAGCCCCAGCATTTT	CASSLQNGNQPQHF
-	TRBV7-6	TRBJ2-5	-	TGTGCCAGCAGCTCCTCTTTGCGGATAGAGACCCAGTACTTC	CASSSSLRIETQYF
few	TRBV7-2	TRBJ1-3	-	TGTGCCAGCTCGGCGTCCTCTGGAAACACCATATATTTT	CASSASSGNTIYF
few	TRBV7-9	TRBJ2-5	-	TGTGCCAGCAGCCCCTCTAGTGGGCGGCAAGAGACCCAGTACTTC	CASSPSSGRQETQYF
-	TRBV7-2	TRBJ2-4	TRBD2	TGTGCCAGCAGCTTAGTGAGCGGGAGTGTCAAAAACATTCAGTACTTC	CASSLVSGSVKNIQYF
few	TRBV7-2	TRBJ1-1	-	TGTGCCAGCAGCCGAGGCCTGGGGCGGACTGAAGCTTTCTTT	CASSRGLGRTEAFF
-	TRBV19	TRBJ2-1	TRBD1	TGTGCCACCGCGGACAGGGAGGATGAGCAGTTCTTC	CATADREDEQFF
few	TRBV7-2	TRBJ1-1	-	TGTGCCAGCAGCTTAAGAAGCGGCTACACTGAAGCTTTCTTT	CASSLRSGYTEAFF
-	TRBV3-1	TRBJ2-2	-	TGTGCCAGCTCTTCAGGAGCCGGGGAGCTGTTTTTT	CASSSGAGELFF
-	TRBV3-1	TRBJ1-4	-	TGTGCCAGCAGCCCCGTAGAGACATTCTTCCCCGCTAATGAAAAACTGTTTTTT	CASSPVETFFPANEKLFF
-	TRBV5-6	TRBJ2-1	-	TGTGCCAGCACCCGCGCGGGACAAGCCTACAATGAGCAGTTCTTC	CASTRAGQAYNEQFF
-	TRBV18	TRBJ1-4	TRBD1	TGTGCCAGCTCACCCCGGACAGGCCGATTCGGCGAAAAACTGTTTTTT	CASSPRTGRFGEKLFF
-	TRBV7-2	TRBJ2-2	-	TGTGCCAGCAGCCCAATCGCCTTCTCAGGGGGTGCCGGGGGGCTGTTTTTT	CASSPIAFSGGAGGLFF
-	TRBV7-2	TRBJ2-1	TRBD2	TGTGCCAGCAGCTCGACTAGCACGAATGAGCAGTTCTTC	CASSSTSTNEQFF
-	TRBV15	TRBJ2-6	-	TGTGCCACCAGCAGAGAGGCAGGGCCCGGGGCCAACGTCCTGACTTTC	CATSREAGPGANVLTF
few	TRBV7-6	TRBJ1-6	-	TGTGCCAGCAGCTCTAGGGCTCGATCCTATAATTCACCCCTCCACTTT	CASSSRARSYNSPLHF
-	TRBV28	TRBJ1-5	-	TGTGCCAGCAGCTCTCCACTCAAAGTGGGCTACAATCAGCCCCAGCATTTT	CASSSPLKVGYNQPQHF
many	TRBV7-2	TRBJ2-3	-	TGTGCCAGCAGCTTAGCGGCCAGGGGGGCTGGTACGCAGTATTTT	CASSLAARGAGTQYF
few	TRBV4-1	TRBJ1-1	-	TGCGCCAGCAGCCAAGATCGAGGGAATGAAGCTTTCTTT	CASSQDRGNEAFF
-	TRBV5-1	TRBJ2-3	-	TGCGCCAGCAGCTTGTCTGACATGGTCGCAGATACGCAGTATTTT	CASSLSDMVADTQYF
many	TRBV7-2	TRBJ2-7	TRBD2	TGTGCCAGCAGCTGGACCGGGACTAGCGTAACTGGAGAGCAGTACTTC	CASSWTGTSVTGEQYF
-	TRBV20-1	TRBJ1-1	-	TGCAGTGCTAGAGAGGGAGATTTTGAAGCTTTCTTT	CSAREGDFEAFF
few	TRBV7-9	TRBJ2-3	-	TGTGCCAGCAGCTCCGGGGAAGCGGGCTGGGATACGCAGTATTTT	CASSSGEAGWDTQYF
-	TRBV3-1	TRBJ2-3	-	TGTGCCAGCAGCCAAGATCGGGCCTTGGTGTCGACTAGCACAGATACGCAGTATTTT	CASSQDRALVSTSTDTQYF
few	TRBV3-1	TRBJ1-1	-	TGTGCCAGCAGCCAAGGGATGGACTTTGAAGCTTTCTTT	CASSQGMDFEAFF
-	TRBV19	TRBJ1-4	-	TGTGCCAGTAGTATCCTGGACACTGATAATGAAAAACTGTTTTTT	CASSILDTDNEKLFF
-	TRBV29-1	TRBJ2-7	-	TGCAGCGTTGAAGTCCCAGGGGTAAACGAGCAGTACTTC	CSVEVPGVNEQYF
-	TRBV6-1	TRBJ1-2	TRBD1	TGTGCCAGCAGTGAAGCTCCGACAGGGATCTATGGCTACACCTTC	CASSEAPTGIYGYTF
few	TRBV2	TRBJ2-3	-	TGTGCCAGCAGTGGACCCGGACCGGCGCAGTATTTT	CASSGPGPAQYF
-	TRBV20-1	TRBJ1-2	TRBD1	TGCAGTGCTACCGACCCAAACAGGGGGGACTATGGCTACACCTTC	CSATDPNRGDYGYTF
-	TRBV7-6	TRBJ2-1	-	TGTGCCAGCAGCGCCTTAGTCGGTGAGCAGTTCTTC	CASSALVGEQFF
-	TRBV25-1	TRBJ2-1	TRBD2	TGTGCCAGCAGTGTCAGACTAGCGGGGGATATTTACAATGAGCAGTTCTTC	CASSVRLAGDIYNEQFF
few	TRBV12-3/TRBV12-4	TRBJ1-1	-	TGTGCCACCTTAGGGGGTGTTGAAGCTTTCTTT	CATLGGVEAFF
-	TRBV11-3	TRBJ2-7	-	TGTGCCAGCAGCTTAGATTCCTATGAGGGCGAGCAGTACTTC	CASSLDSYEGEQYF
once	TRBV10-3	TRBJ2-3	-	TGTGCCATGGGGAGGAGCGGCACAGATACGCAGTATTTT	CAMGRSGTDTQYF